This TCR beta chain was profiled in a study of blood T cell repertoires in COVID-19. J lost 2 bases, V lost 4 bases, and 3 bases had no gene match. The V gene's germline CDR1 is MNHEY and CDR2 SVGAGI. CDR3 length: 14 residues. TCRdb's copy holds only in-frame clones and misses some; the assay was immunoSEQ multiplex PCR. The table shows some 240,000 clones, with about nine tenths occurring only once. The receptor was isolated from a man aged 60 to 69 who had recovered from COVID-19. The rearrangement joins TRBV6-5 to TRBJ2-7; 9 nucleotides align to TRBD2. The specimen was peripheral blood. CDR3 coding DNA: TGTGCCAGCAGTTCGGCTAGCGGGGCCTACGAGCAGTACTTC. Translated, it gives CASSSASGAYEQYF.